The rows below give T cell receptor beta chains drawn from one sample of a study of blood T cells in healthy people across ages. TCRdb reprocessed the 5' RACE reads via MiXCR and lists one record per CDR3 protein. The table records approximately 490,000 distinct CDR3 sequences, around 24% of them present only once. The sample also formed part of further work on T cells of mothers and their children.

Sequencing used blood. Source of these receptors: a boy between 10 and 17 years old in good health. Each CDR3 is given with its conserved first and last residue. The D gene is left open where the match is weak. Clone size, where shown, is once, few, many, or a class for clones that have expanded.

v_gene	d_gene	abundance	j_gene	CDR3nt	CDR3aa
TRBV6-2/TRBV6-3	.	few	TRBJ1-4	TGTGCCAGCAGTTACTCGACAGACTCAACTAATGAAAAACTGTTTTTT	CASSYSTDSTNEKLFF
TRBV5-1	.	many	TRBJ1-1	TGCGCCAGCAGCCCACCTTGGGGGGGGCTGAGCACTGAAGCTTTCTTT	CASSPPWGGLSTEAFF
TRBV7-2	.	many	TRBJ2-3	TGTGCCAGCAGCCCATACGGGGATACGCAGTATTTT	CASSPYGDTQYF
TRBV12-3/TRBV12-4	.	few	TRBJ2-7	TGTGCCAGCGGGGGAGGCGAGCAGTACTTC	CASGGGEQYF
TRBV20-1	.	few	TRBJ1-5	TGCAGTGCACCCGACAATAGCAATCAGCCCCAGCATTTT	CSAPDNSNQPQHF
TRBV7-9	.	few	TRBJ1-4	TGTGCCAGCAGCTTATCCGGGAGGACTAATGAAAAACTGTTTTTT	CASSLSGRTNEKLFF
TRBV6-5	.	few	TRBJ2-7	TGTGCCAGCAGTTACCGGGGTAACTACGAGCAGTACTTC	CASSYRGNYEQYF
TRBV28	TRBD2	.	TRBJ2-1	TGTGCCAGCAGTTCCAGACTAGCGGGAGGGCACAATGAGCAGTTCTTC	CASSSRLAGGHNEQFF
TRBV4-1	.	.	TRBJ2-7	TGCGCCAGCAGCCAACCGACTATGTCCTACGAGCAGTACTTC	CASSQPTMSYEQYF
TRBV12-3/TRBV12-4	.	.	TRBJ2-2	TGTGCCAGCACCCTTCTAACAGTCAACACCGGGGAGCTGTTTTTT	CASTLLTVNTGELFF
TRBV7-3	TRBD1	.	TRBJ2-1	TGTGCCAGCAGCTTGACAGGGCCGGTTGATGAGCAGTTCTTC	CASSLTGPVDEQFF
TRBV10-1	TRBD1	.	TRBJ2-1	TGCGCCAGCCCTCTAACGGGGACAGGGTCCTACAATGAGCAGTTCTTC	CASPLTGTGSYNEQFF
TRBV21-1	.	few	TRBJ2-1	TGTGCCAGCAGCATCCCGGTGGGGACACGACCTTACAAGGAGCAGTTCTTC	CASSIPVGTRPYKEQFF
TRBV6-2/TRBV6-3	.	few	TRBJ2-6	TGTGCCAGCAGTTACCATCCGGGGCAGTCTCCGGGCTGGGCCAACGTCCTGACTTTC	CASSYHPGQSPGWANVLTF
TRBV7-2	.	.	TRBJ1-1	TGTGCCAGCAGCTTAGCGGCAGGGCAGAACACTGAAGCTTTCTTT	CASSLAAGQNTEAFF
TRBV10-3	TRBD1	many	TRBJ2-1	TGTGCCATCAGTGCCATACCCCGGGAGACAGGGGTTCACAATGAGCAGTTCTTC	CAISAIPRETGVHNEQFF
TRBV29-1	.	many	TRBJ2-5	TGCAGCGTCAGGCCATCAGGGCGGGAGACCCAGTACTTC	CSVRPSGRETQYF
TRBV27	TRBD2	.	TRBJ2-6	TGTGCCAACAGTTTAGAAGTTGCGGGGGGGCCCTTCCCCGGGGCCAACGTCCTGACTTTC	CANSLEVAGGPFPGANVLTF
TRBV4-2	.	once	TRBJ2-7	TGTGCCAGCAGCACCCAGCGGCTCTACGAGCAGTACTTC	CASSTQRLYEQYF
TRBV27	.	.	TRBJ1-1	TGTGCCAGCAGTTTGTTCGGGGAGTTGACTGAAGCTTTCTTT	CASSLFGELTEAFF
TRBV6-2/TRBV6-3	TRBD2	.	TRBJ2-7	TGTGCCAGCAGTTACGTGTCTAGCGGGGGCCGTGAGCAGTACTTC	CASSYVSSGGREQYF
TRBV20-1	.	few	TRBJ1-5	TGCAGTGCTGATTCTCGGGGAACCGCCAATCAGCCCCAGCATTTT	CSADSRGTANQPQHF
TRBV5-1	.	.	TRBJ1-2	TGCGCCAGCAGCTTCGGGGGATCCCACTATGGCTACACCTTC	CASSFGGSHYGYTF
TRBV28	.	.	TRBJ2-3	TGTGCCAGCAACCGTAATACGCAGTATTTT	CASNRNTQYF
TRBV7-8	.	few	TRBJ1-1	TGTGCCAGCAGCTTACTGGGGGTAGACACTGAAGCTTTCTTT	CASSLLGVDTEAFF
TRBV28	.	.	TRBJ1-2	TGTGCCAGCAGTTTAGATGGCTACACCTTC	CASSLDGYTF
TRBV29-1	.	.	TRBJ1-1	TGCAGCGGAGCGGAATTTAACACTGAAGCTTTCTTT	CSGAEFNTEAFF
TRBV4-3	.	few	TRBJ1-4	TGCGCCAGCAGCCAAGAAGCAATCCAGGGATCAACTAATGAAAAACTGTTTTTT	CASSQEAIQGSTNEKLFF
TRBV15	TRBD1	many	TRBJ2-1	TGTGCCACCAACAGGGGATCCCCCTACAATGAGCAGTTCTTC	CATNRGSPYNEQFF
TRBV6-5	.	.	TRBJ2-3	TGTGCCAGCAGTTACTCGTTAAGCACAGATACGCAGTATTTT	CASSYSLSTDTQYF
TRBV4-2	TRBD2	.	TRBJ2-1	TGTGCCAGCAGCCAAGGGGGACTAGCGGGAAGGAGTAGCTCCTACAATGAGCAGTTCTTC	CASSQGGLAGRSSSYNEQFF
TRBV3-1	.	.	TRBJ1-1	TGTGCCAGCAGCCAAGGACCGGGGGACACTGAAGCTTTCTTT	CASSQGPGDTEAFF
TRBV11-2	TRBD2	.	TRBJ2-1	TGTGCCAGCAGCTTAGTTTATGGGCGGGGGGGCCTGGATGAGCAGTTCTTC	CASSLVYGRGGLDEQFF
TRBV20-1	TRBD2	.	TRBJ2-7	TGCAGTGCTATAGCGGGGGACGTGCAGTACTTC	CSAIAGDVQYF
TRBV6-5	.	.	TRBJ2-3	TGTGCCAGCAGTTACCGGACTGCTACGACAGGCACAGATACGCAGTATTTT	CASSYRTATTGTDTQYF
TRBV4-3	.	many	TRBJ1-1	TGCGCCAGCAGCCAAGACAGGCGCCTCACTGAAGCTTTCTTT	CASSQDRRLTEAFF
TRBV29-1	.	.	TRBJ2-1	TGCAGCGTGCGTCCGGGACGAAGAAACAATGAGCAGTTCTTC	CSVRPGRRNNEQFF
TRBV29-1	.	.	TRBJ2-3	TGCAGCGTTGAAGATCGCAGACCCGGGCTAGTCAGATGGGGTGGGACGCAGTATTTT	CSVEDRRPGLVRWGGTQYF
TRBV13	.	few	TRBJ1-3	TGTGCCAGCACGGTTGGAAACACCATATATTTT	CASTVGNTIYF
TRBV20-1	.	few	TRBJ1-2	TGCAGTGCTAGAGATGGCAGTTGGAACTATGGCTACACCTTC	CSARDGSWNYGYTF
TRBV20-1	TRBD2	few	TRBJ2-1	TGCAGTGCTAGTCCCTTTTTGCGGGAGGCCCTCTACAATGAGCAGTTCTTC	CSASPFLREALYNEQFF
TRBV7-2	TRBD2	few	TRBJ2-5	TGTGCCAGCAGCCCCCAACCGACTAGCGGGAAAGAGACCCAGTACTTC	CASSPQPTSGKETQYF
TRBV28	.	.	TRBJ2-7	TGTGCCAGCAGTTTCAGGTCCCGACAGGCGGATACCTACGAGCAGTACTTC	CASSFRSRQADTYEQYF
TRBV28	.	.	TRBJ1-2	TGTGCCAGCAGTTTTCATAAGGGGGACTATGGCTACACCTTC	CASSFHKGDYGYTF
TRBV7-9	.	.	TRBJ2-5	TGTGCCAGCAGCCCTGGGGCGGAAGGAGAGACCCAGTACTTC	CASSPGAEGETQYF
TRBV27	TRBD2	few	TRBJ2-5	TGTGCCAGCAGTACCCCGGGGCTAGCGGGACGGTGGCAAGAGACCCAGTACTTC	CASSTPGLAGRWQETQYF
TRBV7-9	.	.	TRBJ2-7	TGTGCCAGCAGCTTAGCGCCGGATTACGAGCAGTACTTC	CASSLAPDYEQYF
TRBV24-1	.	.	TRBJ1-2	TGTGCCACCAGTGATTTGTCTGGGAGACGCGGCTACACCTTC	CATSDLSGRRGYTF
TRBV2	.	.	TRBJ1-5	TGTGCCAGCAGGTATGCAGGGAATGCCGATCAGCCCCAGCATTTT	CASRYAGNADQPQHF